The TCR beta chain under discussion was sequenced for a study of blood T cell repertoires in COVID-19. Study details: PBMCs, B-cell-depleted T cells, or T cells were the source of the cDNA or gDNA that made up the material.

Generated by immunoSEQ multiplex PCR, the TCRdb table keeps only in-frame clones and is missing some. The sample includes under 75,000 clones, around 86% of them seen just once. The sequence was obtained from a woman aged 18-30 years with acute or convalescent COVID-19. Sequenced sample: peripheral blood.

The DNA of the CDR3 is TGTGCCTGGAGGGGGACAGAGACGCTGAACACTGAAGCTTTCTTT. Encoded protein: CAWRGTETLNTEAFF. The chain carries TRBV30 and TRBJ1-1; 7 bases are a match to TRBD1. Losses at the gene ends were 3 bases for V and 0 bases for J; bases not matched to a gene: 7. Germline CDR1 GTSNPN, CDR2 SVGIG (reference sequence). This CDR3 is built from 15 residues.